These 5 T cell receptor beta chains came from one sample sequenced in a study of OX40 agonist ivuxolimab in advanced cancers. Produced via immunoSEQ multiplex PCR; TCRdb's table is partial and in-frame only. The data contain about 66,000 clones, roughly 80% of them singletons. The sample here was CD4+ or CD8+ T cells sorted from blood, taken in a trial of the OX40 agonist ivuxolimab. The receptors were gathered from an adult with an advanced solid tumor such as melanoma, head and neck, liver or kidney cancer.

This clone was recorded a few times. A read error may produce the germline difference seen at one junction end. V and J are TRBV19 and TRBJ1-2; 7 bases map to TRBD1. CDR3 length: 13 amino acids. Germline assignment: CDR1 LNHDA and CDR2 SQIVND (reference sequence). The CDR3 DNA reads TGTGCCAGTAGCATAGGGGGCAGAGGTGGCTACACCTTC. Translating gives CASSIGGRGGYTF.

This sequence joins TRBV10-3 and TRBJ2-2; perhaps TRBD2 as D (7 bases). CDR3 length: 15 amino acids. Germline CDR1 and CDR2: ENHRY and SYGVKD. V was shortened by 3 bases and J by 3 bases, with 11 bases between the two germline ends. The CDR3 coding sequence is TGTGCCATCAGTGATCGGGGGGCGTACACCGGGGAGCTGTTTTTT. This sequence encodes CAISDRGAYTGELFF.

The chain is built from TRBV15 and TRBJ2-5; the D is unclear. CDR1 and CDR2 (germline): LNHNV, YYDKDF (reference sequence). This CDR3 is built from 13 residues. Trimming took off 5 bases at V and 7 bases at J, with 14 bases between the two ends. The CDR3: CATSPLPLGTQYF. In DNA, the CDR3 is TGTGCCACCAGCCCCCTCCCCCTGGGGACCCAGTACTTC.

V gene TRBV5-6 combines with J gene TRBJ2-5; no clear D gene. Trimming stripped 1 base from V and 5 bases from J, with 12 bases between. Per germline, CDR1 SGHDT and CDR2 YYEEEE. The CDR3 length is 14 residues. The CDR3 nucleotides read TGTGCCAGCAGCTTGTTTAGGGCCGGGGAGACCCAGTACTTC. This encodes CASSLFRAGETQYF.

This chain's CDR3 is CASSPEMDGLNYGYTF. The CDR3 DNA sequence: TGTGCCAGCAGCCCGGAGATGGACGGACTAAACTATGGCTACACCTTC. The chain has TRBV7-2 and TRBJ1-2; no clear D gene. Trimming stripped 5 bases from V and 2 bases from J, with 18 bases between. The CDR3 covers 16 residues. The V gene's germline CDR1 is SGHTA and CDR2 FQGNSA.